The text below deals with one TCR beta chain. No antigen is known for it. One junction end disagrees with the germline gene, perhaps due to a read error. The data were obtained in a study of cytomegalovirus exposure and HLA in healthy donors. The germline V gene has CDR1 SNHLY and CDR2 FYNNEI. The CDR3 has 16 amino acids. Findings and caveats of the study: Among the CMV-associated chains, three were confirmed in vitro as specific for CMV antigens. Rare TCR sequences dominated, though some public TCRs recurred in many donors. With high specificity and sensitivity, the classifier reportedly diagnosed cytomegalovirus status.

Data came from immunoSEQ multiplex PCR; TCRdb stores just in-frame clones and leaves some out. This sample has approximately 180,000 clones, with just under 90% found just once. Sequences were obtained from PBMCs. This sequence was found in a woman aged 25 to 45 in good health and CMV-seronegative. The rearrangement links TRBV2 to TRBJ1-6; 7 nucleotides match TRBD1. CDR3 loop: CASSEGTEGTNSPLHF. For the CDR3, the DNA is TGTGCCAGCAGCGAAGGGACAGAAGGAACCAATTCACCCCTCCACTTT.